This entry features one TCR beta chain sequence. Its antigen is currently unknown. This sample is drawn from a study of cytomegalovirus exposure and HLA in healthy donors. Study findings and constraints: Across donors, most TCRs were seen rarely, yet some public ones were widespread. Listed as cytomegalovirus-associated were 170 or so TCR beta chains. When analyzed later, a missense DCLRE1C variant was found to be linked to TCR beta V- and J-gene trimming. For cytomegalovirus status, the classifier reportedly gave diagnoses with high specificity and sensitivity.

The germline gives CDR1 MNHEY, CDR2 SMNVEV (reference sequence). The CDR3 spans 16 residues. The ends were cut back, 8 bases at V and 1 base at J, with 18 bases in the middle. With 60 Vbeta and 13 Jbeta primers, the PCR was carried out. TCRdb's table, derived via immunoSEQ multiplex PCR, lists solely in-frame clones and lacks some. The sample comprises around 130,000 clones, approximately 89% of which are singletons, and about 6.7% rests with the top ten. The TCR originated in a woman in her twenties or thirties in good health and CMV-seropositive. The V and J genes are TRBV27 and TRBJ1-5; D is possibly TRBD1 (5 bases). Source material: PBMCs. The CDR3 DNA follows: TGTGCCAGCGGCCCTGGGGGGAGGGGAAGCAATCAGCCCCAGCATTTT. It encodes CASGPGGRGSNQPQHF.